A single sample is the source of the 14 T cell receptor beta chains below, sequenced in a study of T-cell reconstitution after alpha-beta-depleted transplantation in children. Preparation of the TCRbeta library involved a method that used unique molecular identifiers. TCRdb redid the calling of the PCR reads with MiXCR, one entry per CDR3 protein. This sample has about 230,000 distinct CDR3 sequences, with around 9.7% found just once. The sample consisted of PBMCs from the stem cell graft donor, taken from the stem cell graft. The receptor source for this set is a human donor who donated a stem cell graft to a child with SCID.

In its sample, this clonotype was seen a few times. The V call is TRBV9, the J call TRBJ1-1; D gene uncertain. This CDR3 spans 16 amino acids. Trimming pared 0 bases from V and 0 bases from J, leaving 12 bases between. From germline, CDR1 is SGDLS and CDR2 YYNGEE. CDR3 sequence reads: CASSVGPTFLNTEAFF. CDR3 in DNA: TGTGCCAGCAGCGTAGGGCCCACATTCCTGAACACTGAAGCTTTCTTT. Complete variable domain (other parts from reference TRBV9 and TRBJ1-1): DSGVTQTPKHLITATGQRVTLRCSPRSGDLSVYWYQQSLDQGLQFLIQYYNGEERAKGNILERFSAQQFPDLHSELNLSSLELGDSALYFCASSVGPTFLNTEAFFGQGTRLTVV.

In its sample, this clonotype was seen once. The chain uses TRBV9 and TRBJ2-2; D gene unclear. CDR1 is SGDLS and CDR2 is YYNGEE in the germline V gene. The CDR3 covers 17 residues. The V end was cut by 3 bases, the J end by 2 bases, with 17 bases between. CDR3 loop: CASSADPQPSNTGELFF. CDR3 sequence (DNA): TGTGCCAGCAGCGCAGACCCTCAGCCCTCTAACACCGGGGAGCTGTTTTTT.

This clonotype was found many times. The V gene is TRBV12-3 or TRBV12-4, the J gene TRBJ1-4; no clear D gene. The V and J ends lost 0 bases and 12 bases respectively, with 8 bases between them. The CDR3 is 12 amino acids. The CDR3 coding sequence is TGTGCCAGCAGTTTAGCCAGGATAGAACTGTTTTTT. Amino acids: CASSLARIELFF.

This clonotype was observed at least ten times. This chain connects TRBV14 to TRBJ1-1; D remains unclear. The V and J ends lost 4 bases and 0 bases respectively, with 15 bases between them. This CDR3 region has 16 residues. Germline CDR1 SGHDN, CDR2 FVKESK. CDR3 region: CASSPGLGTMNTEAFF. CDR3 sequence (DNA): TGTGCCAGCAGCCCCGGGCTCGGAACGATGAACACTGAAGCTTTCTTT.

At least ten counts were recorded for this clonotype. This sequence joins TRBV7-3 and TRBJ2-1; 9 positions agree with TRBD1. Germline CDR1 reads SGHTA; CDR2 reads FQGTGA. With 5 bases clipped from V and 9 bases from J, the junction kept 11 bases outside the gene matches. This CDR3 contains 15 residues. The CDR3 spells CASSPVGTGSGEQFF. CDR3 nucleotides: TGTGCCAGCAGCCCCGTTGGGACAGGGTCAGGTGAGCAGTTCTTC.

At least ten counts were recorded for this clonotype. This chain links TRBV7-6 with TRBJ2-1, with 10 bases identical to TRBD1. This CDR3 spans 15 amino acids. The trim removed 5 bases at V and 5 bases at J, leaving 6 bases unmatched. CDR1 is SGHVS and CDR2 is FNYEAQ in the germline V gene. CDR3 protein: CASSVSGTGDNEQFF. The DNA of the CDR3 is TGTGCCAGCAGCGTTTCCGGGACAGGGGACAATGAGCAGTTCTTC.

This clonotype was counted at least ten times. The V gene is TRBV27, the J gene TRBJ2-1, with D possibly matching TRBD2 (5 bases). V lost 4 bases, J lost 4 bases, and 14 bases lay in between. The CDR3 has 15 residues. Germline V CDR1 and CDR2: MNHEY, SMNVEV (reference sequence). In nucleotides, the CDR3 is TGTGCCAGCAGTTCCCTACCCACGGGGTACAATGAGCAGTTCTTC. Its translation is CASSSLPTGYNEQFF.

This clonotype has ten or more counts. V gene TRBV4-3 combines with J gene TRBJ2-7, with TRBD1 as a possible D gene (5 bases). Trimming shortened V by 4 bases and J by 3 bases, and 13 bases separated the two germline ends. Germline V lookup: CDR1 LGHNA, CDR2 YSLEER. The CDR3 consists of 14 residues. The CDR3 here is CASSPFLDIYEQYF. CDR3 nucleotides: TGCGCCAGCAGCCCTTTCCTGGACATCTACGAGCAGTACTTC.

This clonotype came up many times. V gene TRBV6-5 combines with J gene TRBJ1-1; D is unresolved. V gave up 8 bases and J gave up 0 bases, with 7 bases separating them. CDR1 is MNHEY, CDR2 SVGAGI, per germline. The CDR3 extends over 12 amino acids. Here the CDR3 reads CASQDMNTEAFF. CDR3 nucleotides: TGTGCCAGCCAAGATATGAACACTGAAGCTTTCTTT.

This clonotype was found many times. A junction end diverges from the germline sequence, so it may reflect a read error. The chain is built from TRBV7-2 and TRBJ2-4; 9 bases fit TRBD2. Germline CDR1 SGHTA, CDR2 FQGNSA. The CDR3 sequence is 16 residues long. In nucleotides, the CDR3 is TGTGCCAGCAGCCTAGCTAGCGGGATAGCCAAAAACATTCAGTACTTC. It codes for CASSLASGIAKNIQYF.

The CDR3 is CASTFPGRGETQYF. The CDR3 region has the DNA TGTGCCAGCACCTTCCCGGGTAGAGGGGAGACCCAGTACTTC. The gene calls are TRBV28 and TRBJ2-5; weak D call: TRBD2 (5 bases). The CDR3 length is 14 residues. The V and J ends lost 7 bases and 5 bases respectively, with 17 bases between them. Germline assignment: CDR1 MDHEN and CDR2 SYDVKM.

There are many counts of this clonotype. The chain is built from TRBV5-1 and TRBJ2-7; TRBD1 agrees at 7 bases. This CDR3 region has 15 residues. The V and J ends lost 3 bases and 2 bases, in that order; junction bases with no gene match: 8. CDR1 and CDR2 from the germline V gene are SGHRS and YFSETQ. The CDR3 DNA follows: TGCGCCAGCAGCTGGGGGACAGTAGAGGCCTACGAGCAGTACTTC. It encodes CASSWGTVEAYEQYF. Together with reference TRBV5-1 and TRBJ2-7, the CDR3 gives the full variable domain: KAGVTQTPRYLIKTRGQQVTLSCSPISGHRSVSWYQQTPGQGLQFLFEYFSETQRNKGNFPGRFSGRQFSNSRSEMNVSTLELGDSALYLCASSWGTVEAYEQYFGPGTRLTVT.

Ten or more counts support this clonotype. This rearrangement joins TRBV6-1 to TRBJ1-6; no clear D. The CDR3 has 13 residues. V dropped 6 bases and J dropped 0 bases, with 3 bases sitting between them. The germline gives CDR1 MNHNS, CDR2 SASEGT. CDR3 sequence reads: CASRTSYNSPLHF. DNA for the CDR3: TGTGCCAGCAGAACCTCCTATAATTCACCCCTCCACTTT.

This clonotype was recorded at least ten times. The chain uses TRBV20-1 and TRBJ2-7, with D perhaps assigned TRBD1 or TRBD2 (5 bases each). This CDR3 has 16 amino acids. Trimming stripped 0 bases from V and 6 bases from J, with 21 bases between. Germline V gene sequence: CDR1 DFQATT, CDR2 SNEGSKA (reference sequence). The CDR3 here is CSARDLLGDDPGEQYF. The CDR3 DNA sequence: TGCAGTGCTAGAGATTTACTTGGGGACGACCCCGGCGAGCAGTACTTC.